The clone carrying this T cell receptor (beta chain) was seen just once. This record belongs to a study of blood T cell repertoires in COVID-19. Study-wide context: Sources were T cells, B-cell-depleted T cells, or PBMCs; the material itself was cDNA or gDNA.

Trimming cost V 1 base and J 2 bases; bases outside gene matches: 8. This CDR3 spans 17 amino acids. The V gene's germline CDR1 is SGHVS and CDR2 FQNEAQ. Methods used by the authors: Scientists estimated how many nucleated cells there were by amplifying reference gene primers. This table comes from immunoSEQ multiplex PCR, and its TCRdb copy is limited to in-frame clones, with some not included. The V and J calls and clone size come from that table; D and trimming were worked out from the DNA. The sample carries 140,000 or so clones, approximately 73% recorded once. This clonotype was sampled from a man in his sixties with acute or convalescent COVID-19. This chain joins TRBV7-8 and TRBJ2-1; 7 positions agree with TRBD2. The sample consisted of peripheral blood. CDR3: CASSLGGGGFPYNEQFF. The CDR3 DNA follows: TGTGCCAGCAGCTTAGGGGGGGGTGGCTTTCCCTACAATGAGCAGTTCTTC.